Each of the 26 T cell receptor beta chains below was sequenced from the same sample in a study of shared clonotypes between healthy human individuals. Sequencing used immunoSEQ multiplex PCR; TCRdb keeps in-frame clones, though not all of them. The sample lists over a million clones, 75% to 80% occurring once. Sequenced: memory CD4+ T cells from PBMCs. Subset defined: CD45RA-negative fraction. The source is a man between 18 and 35 years old in good health. Some clones in this sample may be carry-over from other donors' samples.

This clone was seen a handful of times. The chain employs TRBV28 and TRBJ1-4; possibly TRBD1 for D (5 bases). From germline, CDR1 is MDHEN and CDR2 SYDVKM. V was cut by 7 bases and J by 4 bases, with 22 bases left in between. There are 17 residues in the CDR3. CDR3 protein: CASTPRGGAESNEKLFF. The CDR3 coding sequence is TGTGCCAGCACCCCCCGGGGCGGGGCTGAGAGTAATGAAAAACTGTTTTTT.

Only one count was recorded for this clone. CDR3 region: CASSLGGTNTNEQFF. CDR3 bases: TGCGCCAGCAGCTTGGGCGGGACAAACACCAATGAGCAGTTCTTC. The chain carries TRBV5-1 and TRBJ2-1; TRBD1 or TRBD2 may be the D gene (6 bases each). The CDR3 runs 15 residues. Germline values: CDR1 SGHRS, CDR2 YFSETQ. The V and J ends lost 0 bases and 6 bases respectively, with 13 bases between them.

The chain couples TRBV4-1 to TRBJ2-3, with a possible D match to TRBD2 (6 bases). Trimming left V 0 bases short and J 0 bases short, with 10 bases between. In germline, CDR1 is MGHRA, CDR2 YSYEKL. The CDR3 has 16 amino acids. The CDR3 sequence: CASSQEGTPSTDTQYF. As DNA, the CDR3 is TGCGCCAGCAGCCAAGAAGGGACTCCAAGCACAGATACGCAGTATTTT.

The rearrangement links TRBV7-9 to TRBJ1-5; D remains unclear. Trimming pared 0 bases from V and 0 bases from J, leaving 6 bases between. The germline gives CDR1 SEHNR, CDR2 FQNEAQ (reference sequence). CDR3 length equals 15 residues. CDR3 in amino acids: CASSLAGISNQPQHF. The CDR3 coding sequence is TGTGCCAGCAGCTTAGCGGGGATTAGCAATCAGCCCCAGCATTTT.

The CDR3 nucleotides read TGTGCCAGCAGCTTACCGGGACAGTTAGAGACCCAGTACTTC. It translates to CASSLPGQLETQYF. The gene calls are TRBV7-9 and TRBJ2-5; 7 bases fit TRBD1. The CDR3 length is 14 residues. V trimming: 2 bases; J trimming: 4 bases; junction bases outside the gene matches: 4. Germline V CDR1 and CDR2: SEHNR, FQNEAQ (reference sequence).

This rearrangement joins TRBV28 to TRBJ1-2; D may be TRBD1 (5 bases). The CDR3 totals 13 residues. V was trimmed by 10 bases and J by 4 bases, leaving 16 bases between them. Germline V gene data show CDR1 as MDHEN and CDR2 as SYDVKM. CDR3 DNA sequence: TGTGCCACCAAGAGGGCTGGGGCCTATGGCTACACCTTC. Translating gives CATKRAGAYGYTF.

This clone appeared once. The J gene is TRBJ2-7, the V gene TRBV5-1; TRBD2 agrees at 14 bases. The CDR3 has 16 amino acids. The junction had 7 bases not matched to a gene; V was cut back by 6 bases and J by 2 bases. CDR1 is SGHRS, CDR2 YFSETQ, per germline. The CDR3 bases are TGCGCCAGCACCCATGGACTAGCGGGAGGCCCCTACGAGCAGTACTTC. Translation: CASTHGLAGGPYEQYF.

The count of this clone is one. This rearrangement joins TRBV4-2 to TRBJ2-3, with 8 bases that match TRBD2. Germline V lookup: CDR1 LGHNA, CDR2 YNFKEQ. This CDR3 is built from 17 residues. The ends lost 3 bases at V and 1 base at J; junction bases unmatched: 9. CDR3 DNA: TGTGCCAGCAGCCACGCAGCGGGAGCTGGAGGCACAGATACGCAGTATTTT. Translation gives CASSHAAGAGGTDTQYF.

J is TRBJ2-3 and V is TRBV5-1; D ambiguous. This CDR3 is built from 15 residues. Per the germline V gene, CDR1 is SGHRS and CDR2 is YFSETQ. Trimming left V 4 bases short and J 5 bases short, with 17 bases between. Here the CDR3 reads CASSLLDSRGDTQYF. In DNA, the CDR3 is TGCGCCAGCAGCCTCCTCGACTCCCGAGGAGATACGCAGTATTTT.

CDR3 nucleotide sequence: TGCGCCAGCAGCTCGACAGGGGGATCACCCCTCCACTTT. Translation gives CASSSTGGSPLHF. The chain has TRBV5-1 and TRBJ1-6, with 9 nucleotides matching TRBD1. Per germline, CDR1 SGHRS and CDR2 YFSETQ. The CDR3 spans 13 residues. The J segment lost 10 bases and the V segment lost 3 bases, leaving 2 bases of the junction unmatched.

The rearrangement joins TRBV18 to TRBJ2-1, with TRBD2 identical over 10 bases. The CDR3 loop spans 17 amino acids. V lost 4 bases to trimming and J lost 1 base; unmatched junction nucleotides: 7. Germline CDR1 KGHSH, CDR2 LQKENI. The CDR3 nucleotides read TGTGCCAGCTCACGCCCCTTGACTAGCGGGTCCTACAATGAGCAGTTCTTC. This encodes CASSRPLTSGSYNEQFF.

V usage is TRBV2 and J usage is TRBJ2-1; TRBD2 is a possible D gene (5 bases). Germline assignment: CDR1 SNHLY and CDR2 FYNNEI. The CDR3 has 13 amino acids. Trimming took off 8 bases at V and 4 bases at J, with 12 bases between the two ends. This CDR3 is CASQAARYNEQFF. CDR3 sequence (DNA): TGTGCCAGCCAAGCGGCGAGATACAATGAGCAGTTCTTC.

This sequence joins TRBV7-8 and TRBJ2-5; D might be TRBD2 (5 bases). The CDR3 is 14 amino acids. Germline V gene lookup returns CDR1 SGHVS and CDR2 FQNEAQ. V was clipped by 0 bases and J by 6 bases, with 11 bases between them. CDR3 coding DNA: TGTGCCAGCAGCTTAGCTGGGGAGTGGAAGACCCAGTACTTC. Its translation is CASSLAGEWKTQYF. Using reference TRBV7-8 and TRBJ2-5 for the parts outside the CDR3, the full variable domain is GAGVSQSPRYKVAKRGQDVALRCDPISGHVSLFWYQQALGQGPEFLTYFQNEAQLDKSGLPSDRFFAERPEGSVSTLKIQRTQQEDSAVYLCASSLAGEWKTQYFGPGTRLLVL.

The V call is TRBV7-2, the J call TRBJ1-1; tentative D call: TRBD1 (6 bases). The CDR3 spans 15 residues. CDR1 is SGHTA and CDR2 is FQGNSA in the germline V gene. Trimming removed 5 bases at V and 1 base at J, with 14 bases between. CDR3 in amino acids: CASSGTQGRNTEAFF. DNA for the CDR3: TGTGCCAGCAGCGGAACTCAGGGGAGGAACACTGAAGCTTTCTTT.

The chain uses TRBV6-6 and TRBJ1-4, with unresolved D. Germline CDR1 is MNHNY and CDR2 is SVGAGI (reference sequence). V gave up 0 bases and J gave up 5 bases, with 10 bases separating them. The CDR3 sequence is 15 residues long. CDR3 amino acids: CASSYSGRTNEKLFF. Written as DNA, the CDR3 is TGTGCCAGCAGTTACTCGGGCAGAACGAATGAAAAACTGTTTTTT.

The genes are TRBV28 and TRBJ2-7, with a weak D call TRBD1 (6 bases). Germline V gene lookup returns CDR1 MDHEN and CDR2 SYDVKM. Trimming removed 7 bases at V and 3 bases at J, with 10 bases between. The CDR3 extends over 12 amino acids. CDR3 residues: CASKDSYYEQYF. The CDR3, as DNA: TGTGCCAGCAAGGACAGTTACTACGAGCAGTACTTC.

The chain joins TRBV6-1 to TRBJ1-2, with 12 bases fitting TRBD1. Per the germline V gene, CDR1 is MNHNS and CDR2 is SASEGT. CDR3 size: 14 residues. V lost 6 bases, J lost 4 bases, and 3 bases stayed unmatched. The CDR3 DNA reads TGTGCCAGCAGGGGGACAGGGGGCCTCTATGGCTACACCTTC. Residues: CASRGTGGLYGYTF.

The chain carries TRBV27 and TRBJ2-3, with 11 bases identical to TRBD2. The V gene's germline CDR1 is MNHEY and CDR2 SMNVEV (reference sequence). CDR3 length: 16 residues. With 4 bases clipped from V and 4 bases from J, the junction kept 7 bases outside the gene matches. The CDR3 coding sequence is TGTGCCAGCAGTTCTAAATTAGCGGGAGGGTCAGATACGCAGTATTTT. Its translation: CASSSKLAGGSDTQYF.

J is TRBJ2-3 and V is TRBV5-1; 7 bases are a match to TRBD2. Germline loops: CDR1 SGHRS, CDR2 YFSETQ. This CDR3 contains 17 residues. V dropped 2 bases and J dropped 6; count of bases not matched to a gene: 15. CDR3 amino acids: CASSFRVGAGVTDTQYF. The CDR3, as DNA: TGCGCCAGCAGCTTCCGCGTTGGTGCGGGAGTCACCGATACGCAGTATTTT.

Note on this clone: Other DNA sequences in this specimen translate into the identical CDR3. V and J are TRBV14 and TRBJ2-1; D is ambiguous. Germline lookup yields CDR1 SGHDN and CDR2 FVKESK. The CDR3 has 14 amino acids. Trimming pared 0 bases from V and 4 bases from J, leaving 7 bases between. CDR3 region: CASSQDSWYNEQFF. The CDR3, as DNA: TGTGCCAGCAGCCAAGATAGCTGGTACAATGAGCAGTTCTTC. The complete variable domain, with remaining parts taken from reference TRBV14 and TRBJ2-1, reads EAGVTQFPSHSVIEKGQTVTLRCDPISGHDNLYWYRRVMGKEIKFLLHFVKESKQDESGMPNNRFLAERTGGTYSTLKVQPAELEDSGVYFCASSQDSWYNEQFFGPGTRLTVL.

Here the CDR3 reads CASRPPGLAGIYEQYF. CDR3 in DNA: TGTGCCAGCAGGCCTCCGGGACTAGCGGGGATCTACGAGCAGTACTTC. This chain connects TRBV7-9 to TRBJ2-7; TRBD2 agrees at 13 bases. This CDR3 is 16 amino acids long. V was clipped by 6 bases and J by 3 bases; unmatched bases: 8. Germline CDR1 and CDR2: SEHNR and FQNEAQ (reference sequence).

The chain is built from TRBV5-1 and TRBJ2-7; D remains unclear. CDR1 and CDR2 from the germline V gene are SGHRS and YFSETQ. Deletions cut 4 bases from V and 1 base from J, with 6 bases between. The CDR3 extends over 12 amino acids. The CDR3 region has the DNA TGCGCCAGCAGCCCTCAATCCTACGAGCAGTACTTC. Protein sequence: CASSPQSYEQYF.

This clone was counted between two and nine times. The same CDR3 can be traced to other DNA sequences in this sample. The rearrangement uses TRBV28 and TRBJ2-7; D is unresolved. Germline assignment: CDR1 MDHEN and CDR2 SYDVKM. The germline V and J ends were trimmed by 5 bases and 6 bases, with 5 bases remaining between them. The CDR3 is 10 amino acids. CDR3 residues: CASSRSEQYF. The CDR3 DNA sequence: TGTGCCAGCAGTCGAAGCGAGCAGTACTTC.

This sequence joins TRBV28 and TRBJ2-7; possibly TRBD1 for D (5 bases). V lost 3 bases, J lost 3 bases, and 12 bases lay in between. CDR3 length equals 14 residues. The germline gives CDR1 MDHEN, CDR2 SYDVKM. DNA for the CDR3: TGTGCCAGCAGTTTTAGAGACAGATACTACGAGCAGTACTTC. It specifies CASSFRDRYYEQYF.

V usage is TRBV18 and J usage is TRBJ2-1; D not resolved. Germline V gives CDR1 KGHSH, CDR2 LQKENI. The CDR3 is 12 amino acids. The V end was cut by 3 bases, the J end by 6 bases, with 6 bases between. Here the CDR3 reads CASSPSGNEQFF. DNA of the CDR3: TGTGCCAGCTCACCCTCGGGCAATGAGCAGTTCTTC.

The chain is built from TRBV6-5 and TRBJ1-2, with 9 positions matching TRBD1. Trimming took 5 bases from V and 8 from J; bases not matched to a gene: 9. Germline V gene lookup returns CDR1 MNHEY and CDR2 SVGAGI. The CDR3 is 14 residues long. CDR3 residues: CASSTPGTGNGYTF. CDR3 nucleotide sequence: TGTGCCAGCAGTACACCCGGGACAGGGAACGGCTACACCTTC.